A selection of T cell receptor beta chains follows, all from one sample in a study of metastatic and nonmetastatic thyroid tumors. TCRdb re-called clones via MiXCR from the PCR reads. This table has about 14,000 clones, 10% to 15% appearing once. The sequenced sample consisted of blood. These receptors were obtained from a female donor with papillary thyroid cancer or a benign thyroid nodule (not recorded which). Some clones in this sample may be carry-over from other donors' samples. Both conserved end residues are part of each CDR3. The order of the fields is V gene, D gene, J gene, clone size, CDR3 DNA, CDR3 protein. A D gene is named only where the DNA matches it firmly. Some rows have no size entry. The others give once, few or many, or a class for an expanded clone.

TRBV25-1	TRBD1	TRBJ1-6	medium-sized	TGTGCCAGCAGTGAGGACAGGGGCTCGGGCTCACCCCTCCACTTT	CASSEDRGSGSPLHF
TRBV6-2/TRBV6-3	-	TRBJ1-5	many	TGTGCCAGCAGCGAAGTTCGTAATCAGCCCCAGCATTTT	CASSEVRNQPQHF
TRBV6-5	TRBD2	TRBJ2-3	many	TGTGCCAGCAGGCCCGCCGGACTAGCGGGGTACACAGATACGCAGTATTTT	CASRPAGLAGYTDTQYF
TRBV13	TRBD2	TRBJ2-1	many	TGTGCCAGCAGTCCTCTTAGCGGGGGGGCCTACAATGAGCAGTTCTTC	CASSPLSGGAYNEQFF
TRBV5-1	TRBD1	TRBJ2-7	many	TGCGCCAGCAGCTTGGGCGTGACAGGGGTTTACGAGCAGTACTTC	CASSLGVTGVYEQYF
TRBV12-3/TRBV12-4	-	TRBJ2-2	medium-sized	TGTGCCAGCACTTCGGCCGGGACTCGTAACACCGGGGAGCTGTTTTTT	CASTSAGTRNTGELFF
TRBV2	TRBD1	TRBJ2-7	few	TGTGCCAGCACTACCACGGGTGGGGAAGGGGGCGGTGAGCAGTACTTC	CASTTTGGEGGGEQYF
TRBV12-5	TRBD1	TRBJ1-2	many	TGTGCTAGTGGCCCCGGGACAGCTAACTATGGCTACACCTTC	CASGPGTANYGYTF
TRBV6-1	-	TRBJ1-5	many	TGTGCCAGCACTCGGACAGAGGATCAGCCCCAGCATTTT	CASTRTEDQPQHF
TRBV9	TRBD2	TRBJ2-1	many	TGTGCCAGCAGCGTACTAGCGGGGGACTACAATGAGCAGTTCTTC	CASSVLAGDYNEQFF
TRBV18	-	TRBJ2-1	many	TGTGCCAGCTCACTCGGACGGGTTGAGGGTGAGCAGTTCTTC	CASSLGRVEGEQFF
TRBV6-1	-	TRBJ2-2	-	TGTGCCAGCAGTGACCGGACACATAACACCGGGGAGCTGTTTTTT	CASSDRTHNTGELFF
TRBV5-1	-	TRBJ2-3	-	TGCGCCAGCAGCTTGGGTGGGAGCACAGATACACAGTATTTT	CASSLGGSTDTQYF
TRBV2	-	TRBJ2-1	medium-sized	TGTGCCAGCAAGAAACCAACAGGGGAGGGGCAGTTCTTC	CASKKPTGEGQFF
TRBV2	-	TRBJ1-1	many	TGTGCCAGCAGTTCGGATACAGAGAATGAAGCTTTCTTT	CASSSDTENEAFF
TRBV6-2/TRBV6-3	-	TRBJ2-4	many	TGTGCCACCGGGGAACCGGGCGTCGGGGACATTCAGTACTTC	CATGEPGVGDIQYF
TRBV7-9	TRBD2	TRBJ2-5	many	TGTGCCAGCAGGCCTGGACTAGCGTCAGCAGAGACCCAGTACTTC	CASRPGLASAETQYF
TRBV7-8	TRBD1	TRBJ2-7	many	TGTGCCAGCAGCCAGGGACAGACTACCGTTAGGGAGCAGTACTTC	CASSQGQTTVREQYF
TRBV19	-	TRBJ2-1	many	TGTGCCAGTTGTTCAGGTTTGAACAATGAGCAGTTCTTC	CASCSGLNNEQFF
TRBV6-1	-	TRBJ2-2	few	TGTGCCAGCAGTGAATCCCCGGCGAAAGCCCGTGAGCTGTTTTTT	CASSESPAKARELFF
TRBV24-1	-	TRBJ2-2	many	TGTGCCACCAGTGACTCCCCCTGGCATACTAAGGAGGAGAACACCGGGGAGCTGTTTTTT	CATSDSPWHTKEENTGELFF
TRBV29-1	TRBD2	TRBJ2-1	many	TGCAGCGTTGAAGGCGGGAGTCTCTCGGATGAGCAGTTCTTC	CSVEGGSLSDEQFF
TRBV10-3	-	TRBJ2-2	many	TGTGCCATCAGTGAGTCCGTCGGGACCATAACCGGGGAGCTGTTTTTT	CAISESVGTITGELFF
TRBV28	-	TRBJ1-4	few	TGTGCCAGCAGCCCTTGGAGAAGTTCTAATGAAAAACTGTTTTTT	CASSPWRSSNEKLFF
TRBV20-1	TRBD1	TRBJ1-3	many	TGCAGTGCCCTAACGAACAGGGGGAACTCTGGAAACACCATATATTTT	CSALTNRGNSGNTIYF
TRBV7-3	-	TRBJ2-6	-	TGTGCCAGCGCTCCCCCGGGGGCCAACGTCCTGACCTTC	CASAPPGANVLTF
TRBV7-8	-	TRBJ1-1	few	TGTGCCAGCAGCTTAGGTTTGGACACTGAAGCTTTCTTT	CASSLGLDTEAFF
TRBV18	TRBD2	TRBJ2-1	many	TGTGCCAGCTCACCACCCGGAGCGGGAGAAGGCAATGAGCAGTTCTTC	CASSPPGAGEGNEQFF
TRBV5-4	-	TRBJ2-7	-	TGTGCCAGCAGCTTGGCCGGGATTAGCGTTTACGAACAGTACTTC	CASSLAGISVYEQYF
TRBV5-4	-	TRBJ1-6	many	TGTGCCAGCAGCTTGGATATGGGGGAGGGGAATTCACCCCTCCACTTT	CASSLDMGEGNSPLHF
TRBV5-1	TRBD1	TRBJ1-1	many	TGCGCCAGCAGCTGGGGGACAGGGGGCTCAGGCACTGAAGCTTTCTTT	CASSWGTGGSGTEAFF
TRBV28	-	TRBJ2-4	many	TGTGCCGCTGAGGGACAAGCCAAAAACATTCAGTACTTC	CAAEGQAKNIQYF
TRBV28	-	TRBJ1-1	many	TGTGCCAGCGACGGATTCACTGAAGCTTTCTTT	CASDGFTEAFF
TRBV5-1	-	TRBJ2-5	many	TGCGCCAGCAGCTCCAGGACAGAACCACTTACGACCCAGTACTTC	CASSSRTEPLTTQYF
TRBV12-3/TRBV12-4	-	TRBJ1-3	many	TGTGCCAGCAACCCTTCAGGGATCTCTGGAAACACCATATATTTT	CASNPSGISGNTIYF
TRBV5-1	TRBD2	TRBJ2-2	-	TGCGCCCGCAGCTTGGTGCTAGCGGGAGCCACCGGGGAGCAGTTTTTT	CARSLVLAGATGEQFF
TRBV20-1	-	TRBJ2-7	medium-sized	TGCAGTGTGTACAGAACTAGCGAGCAGTACTTC	CSVYRTSEQYF
TRBV20-1	-	TRBJ2-2	-	TGCAGTGCCAATTGGGAAACCGGGGAGCTGTTTTTT	CSANWETGELFF
TRBV6-1	-	TRBJ1-5	-	TGTGCCAGCAGTGAAACCGAAATGGGCCAGCCCCAGCATTTT	CASSETEMGQPQHF
TRBV24-1	-	TRBJ1-2	medium-sized	TGTGCCACCAGCCGTGAAGCTAACTATGGCTACACCTTC	CATSREANYGYTF
TRBV7-9	TRBD2	TRBJ2-3	many	TGTGCCAGCAGCTCCATAAGGAGCGGGGGCATATGGGATACGCAGTATTTT	CASSSIRSGGIWDTQYF